The T cell receptor (beta chain) described here comes from a study of OX40 agonist ivuxolimab in advanced cancers. As for this clone: Its specificity is not known. At one boundary the junction diverges from the germline segment, which might be a read error.

Cycle 7 day 1, cycle 4 day 1, and baseline were the timepoints at which blood was sampled. Method: immunoSEQ multiplex PCR; TCRdb's copy keeps in-frame clones and lacks some. The sample contains 99,000 or so clones, approximately 84% of which appear only once. Overall study results and limits: At 0.1 to 3.0 mg/kg and by week 6, CD4+ and CD8+ T cells in the blood had expanded clonally.

Germline assignment: CDR1 SGHTA and CDR2 FQGNSA. The length of the CDR3 is 13 residues. The chain is built from TRBV7-2 and TRBJ2-5; TRBD2 might be the D (5 bases). This TCR was recovered from an adult with an advanced solid tumor such as melanoma, head and neck, liver or kidney cancer. The sample here was CD4+ or CD8+ T cells sorted from blood, taken in a trial of the OX40 agonist ivuxolimab. The CDR3 region has the DNA TGTGCCAGCGGCTTAGGGCTTCGGGGTTCCCAGTACTTC. Its translation: CASGLGLRGSQYF.